This TCR beta chain was captured by sequencing in a study of blood T cells in healthy people across ages. For the study at large: About one barcoded TCR beta cDNA was captured per two T cells.

Findings and limits, study-wide: It was found that TCR beta diversity correlated strongly with the percentage of naive T cells.

This clonotype was counted at least ten times. What it recognizes is unknown. The CDR3 totals 13 residues. Trimming shortened V by 6 bases and J by 4 bases, and 12 bases separated the two germline ends. Germline V gives CDR1 MDHEN, CDR2 SYDVKM. A second PCR, run for roughly 7 to 12 cycles, used a sample-barcoded 5' primer plus a J-beta primer mix. The yield of each sample was at least 2.5 million CDR3-containing paired-end reads. TCRdb ran MiXCR on the 5' RACE reads and lists one entry per CDR3 protein. Here the sample spans approximately 850,000 distinct CDR3 sequences, roughly 44% being singletons. Sequencing was done on a sample of blood. This clonotype originated in a man between 60 and 75 years old in good health. V and J are TRBV28 and TRBJ1-2; D may be TRBD1 (5 bases). The DNA of the CDR3 is TGTGCCAGCAGCCTGGGGGGATTCTATGGCTACACCTTC. This translates into CASSLGGFYGYTF.